This entry is about one TCR beta chain. Produced via immunoSEQ multiplex PCR; TCRdb's table is partial and in-frame only. The data contain approximately 60,000 clones, around four fifths of them singletons. This sample was included in a study of blood T cell repertoires in COVID-19. Overall study context: Sources were T cells, B-cell-depleted T cells, or PBMCs; the material itself was cDNA or gDNA.

The junction had 12 bases not matched to a gene; V was cut back by 4 bases and J by 11 bases. CDR1 and CDR2 from the germline V gene are LGHDT and YNNKEL (reference sequence). The CDR3 spans 14 residues. The sample consisted of peripheral blood. The rearrangement joins TRBV3-1 (or the pseudogene TRBV3-2) to TRBJ1-1, with 8 bases lining up with TRBD1. The clonotype was recovered from an elderly woman with active or convalescent COVID-19. The CDR3 sequence is CASSLAAQGAEAFF. In DNA, the CDR3 is TGTGCCAGCAGCCTTGCGGCCCAGGGGGCAGAGGCTTTCTTT.